The 20 T cell receptor beta chains below were found in one sample sequenced in a study of blood T cell repertoires in COVID-19. The repertoire was sequenced with immunoSEQ multiplex PCR; TCRdb's copy has only in-frame clones and lacks some. The sample lists 55,000 to 70,000 clones, about 87% occurring once. What was sequenced was peripheral blood. These receptors all stem from a man aged 55 to 69 with active or convalescent COVID-19.

The rearrangement links TRBV5-6 to TRBJ1-6; D is undetermined. The CDR3 has 17 amino acids. Trimming took off 4 bases at V and 0 bases at J, with 14 bases between the two ends. CDR1 is SGHDT, CDR2 YYEEEE, per germline. The DNA of the CDR3 is TGTGCCAGCAGCATGGGCTTGAGGAGCTCCTATAATTCACCCCTCCACTTT. As protein: CASSMGLRSSYNSPLHF.

V and J are TRBV5-1 and TRBJ2-1; D may be TRBD1 (5 bases). Germline loops: CDR1 SGHRS, CDR2 YFSETQ. This CDR3 comprises 12 residues. Trimming removed 2 bases at V and 7 bases at J, with 7 bases between. CDR3 sequence: CASSFSGNEQFF. CDR3 bases: TGCGCCAGCAGCTTTTCAGGGAATGAGCAGTTCTTC.

This chain uses TRBV12-3 or TRBV12-4 with TRBJ1-1; tentatively, D is TRBD1 (6 bases). V gave up 5 bases and J gave up 0 bases, with 7 bases separating them. The CDR3 has 13 amino acids. CDR3: CASSNRVNTEAFF. In DNA, the CDR3 is TGTGCCAGCAGTAACAGGGTGAACACTGAAGCTTTCTTT.

The V call is TRBV7-2, the J call TRBJ1-3; D unclear. Germline V CDR1 and CDR2: SGHTA, FQGNSA. The CDR3 is made up of 14 amino acids. The V end was cut by 4 bases, the J end by 0 bases, with 7 bases between. The CDR3 DNA reads TGTGCCAGCAGCTCCACAGCCTCTGGAAACACCATATATTTT. It encodes CASSSTASGNTIYF.

CDR3 protein: CASSWGQGKNTEAFF. Here the CDR3 DNA reads TGTGCCAGCAGTTGGGGACAGGGCAAGAACACTGAAGCTTTCTTT. The rearrangement links TRBV6-5 to TRBJ1-1, with 9 nucleotides matching TRBD1. Germline V gives CDR1 MNHEY, CDR2 SVGAGI. V was clipped by 4 bases and J by 1 base; unmatched bases: 4. This CDR3 is 15 amino acids long.

J is TRBJ1-5 and V is TRBV7-9; TRBD1 matches 7 bases. With 1 base clipped from V and 3 bases from J, the junction kept 3 bases outside the gene matches. Germline V lookup: CDR1 SEHNR, CDR2 FQNEAQ (reference sequence). This CDR3 is 15 amino acids long. The CDR3 DNA reads as TGTGCCAGCAGCTTAGGGGACAGCGACAATCAGCCCCAGCATTTT. Translating it yields CASSLGDSDNQPQHF.

The chain is built from TRBV4-2 and TRBJ2-2; weak D call: TRBD2 (6 bases). The V gene's germline CDR1 is LGHNA and CDR2 YNFKEQ. Trimming removed 4 bases at V and 5 bases at J, with 8 bases between. The CDR3 length is 13 residues. The CDR3 loop is CASSPDYTGELFF. CDR3 coding DNA: TGTGCCAGCAGCCCGGACTATACCGGGGAGCTGTTTTTT.

This clone was counted a single time. The V call is TRBV19, the J call TRBJ2-1; 7 bases fit TRBD2. The CDR3 has 14 amino acids. V gave up 3 bases and J gave up 2 bases; unmatched junction bases: 1. The germline CDR1 and CDR2 sequences are LNHDA and SQIVND (reference sequence). The CDR3 sequence is CASSMGGAYNEQFF. CDR3 DNA: TGTGCCAGTAGTATGGGGGGGGCCTACAATGAGCAGTTCTTC.

The J gene is TRBJ2-3, the V gene TRBV7-3, with 10 positions matching TRBD1. J was trimmed by 5 bases and V by 5 bases; bases with no gene match: 7. The V gene's germline CDR1 is SGHTA and CDR2 FQGTGA. The CDR3 contains 15 residues. The CDR3 bases are TGTGCCAGCAGCCAGACAGGGGGCGTACAAGATACGCAGTATTTT. It is translated as CASSQTGGVQDTQYF.

The chain links TRBV6-6 to TRBJ2-1; 9 bases align to TRBD2. The germline V gene has CDR1 MNHNY and CDR2 SVGAGI (reference sequence). CDR3 size: 15 residues. With V trimmed by 2 bases and J by 5 bases, 4 bases remained unmatched. The DNA of the CDR3 is TGTGCCAGCAGTTACAGGCTAGCGGGACACAATGAGCAGTTCTTC. Protein sequence: CASSYRLAGHNEQFF.

The rearrangement links TRBV6-2 or TRBV6-3 to TRBJ1-5; 7 bases match TRBD1. CDR1 MNHEY and CDR2 SVGEGT come from the germline V gene. The CDR3 totals 15 residues. V trimming: 5 bases; J trimming: 6 bases; junction bases outside the gene matches: 10. The CDR3 sequence is CASSLDRVVGQPQHF. The CDR3 nucleotides read TGTGCCAGCAGTCTTGACAGGGTGGTAGGTCAGCCCCAGCATTTT.

The genes are TRBV6-2 or TRBV6-3 and TRBJ2-1; 8 positions match TRBD2. The CDR3 sequence is 14 residues long. After removal of 0 bases from V and 6 bases from J, the junction contained 1 base not matched to a gene. Germline V gives CDR1 MNHEY, CDR2 SVGEGT. DNA for the CDR3: TGTGCCAGCAGTTACTCCGGGGGGGCCAATGAGCAGTTCTTC. It translates to CASSYSGGANEQFF.

This chain uses TRBV28 with TRBJ1-5, with D tentatively TRBD1 (6 bases). The V end was cut by 4 bases, the J end by 3 bases, with 13 bases between. This CDR3 contains 15 residues. In germline, CDR1 is MDHEN, CDR2 SYDVKM. This CDR3 reads CASSWAGQYNQPQHF. DNA for the CDR3: TGTGCCAGCAGTTGGGCCGGACAGTACAATCAGCCCCAGCATTTT.

The gene calls are TRBV28 and TRBJ2-5; 8 bases are a match to TRBD1. V lost 1 base and J lost 2; bases outside the gene matches: 9. This CDR3 has 17 amino acids. From germline, CDR1 is MDHEN and CDR2 SYDVKM. CDR3 region: CASSLFGRGDRQETQYF. The CDR3 coding sequence is TGTGCCAGCAGTTTATTCGGTAGAGGGGACAGGCAAGAGACCCAGTACTTC.

The CDR3 nucleotides are TGTGCCAGCAGCCAGGACAGGGTGCCCTACAATGAGCAGTTCTTC. Translated: CASSQDRVPYNEQFF. V is TRBV6-5 and J is TRBJ2-1; 8 nucleotides align to TRBD1. V lost 6 bases, J lost 2 bases, and 6 bases stayed unmatched. The CDR3 has 15 amino acids. CDR1 and CDR2 from the germline V gene are MNHEY and SVGAGI.

This clone showed up just a few times. The chain carries TRBV2 and TRBJ1-1; TRBD1 is a possible D gene (6 bases). The CDR3 is 17 residues long. CDR1 is SNHLY, CDR2 FYNNEI, per germline. V gave up 6 bases and J gave up 6 bases, with 26 bases separating them. The DNA of the CDR3 is TGTGCCAGCAGCCGAAGCAAGGGGGTGGGGAAGGTATCTGAAGCTTTCTTT. Protein: CASSRSKGVGKVSEAFF.

The chain employs TRBV18 and TRBJ2-7, with 9 positions matching TRBD1. The germline CDR1 and CDR2 sequences are KGHSH and LQKENI. CDR3 length equals 15 residues. J gave up 3 bases and V 3 bases, and 6 bases lay outside the gene matches. CDR3 amino acids: CASSPAGTGNYEQYF. The CDR3 coding sequence is TGTGCCAGCTCACCCGCCGGGACAGGGAACTACGAGCAGTACTTC.

The chain combines TRBV5-6 with TRBJ1-2; 10 bases match TRBD1. Germline V CDR1 and CDR2: SGHDT, YYEEEE. The junction had 7 bases not matched to a gene; V was cut back by 3 bases and J by 5 bases. The CDR3 is 15 residues long. CDR3 bases: TGTGCCAGCAGCTACCGGGACAGGGGAGGATATGGCTACACCTTC. This encodes CASSYRDRGGYGYTF.

The chain uses TRBV5-6 and TRBJ2-1, with 12 positions matching TRBD1. Looked up from germline, CDR1 is SGHDT and CDR2 is YYEEEE. This CDR3 spans 15 amino acids. V shed 3 bases and J 8 bases; nucleotides not matched to a gene: 6. CDR3 in DNA: TGTGCCAGCAGCTCCGCCGGGACAGGGGGCGATGAGCAGTTCTTC. Its translation: CASSSAGTGGDEQFF.

This clone was detected only once. V usage is TRBV2 and J usage is TRBJ1-1, with D unclear. V lost 7 bases and J 3 bases, leaving 9 bases between the germline ends. Germline-derived CDR1 and CDR2 are SNHLY and FYNNEI. This CDR3 is built from 12 residues. The CDR3 DNA reads as TGTGCCAGCACCCGGGAGGACACTGAAGCTTTCTTT. Amino acid sequence: CASTREDTEAFF.